One sample yielded the 21 T cell receptor beta chains listed below, sequenced in a study of patients and donors after allogeneic stem cell transplantation. TCRdb redid the calling of the RT-PCR reads with MiXCR, one entry per CDR3 protein. The table has about a million distinct CDR3 sequences, about a sixth seen once; the top ten hold roughly 6%. Sequencing was done on a sample of blood, either unsorted or a sorted T cell fraction (not recorded which). The receptors stem from a human donor who was either an allogeneic HSCT recipient or a stem cell or donor lymphocyte infusion donor (not recorded which). It is not recorded whose cells these are; they may come from a transplant donor.

The gene calls are TRBV19 and TRBJ2-3; 9 nucleotides match TRBD2. Germline V CDR1 and CDR2: LNHDA, SQIVND (reference sequence). This CDR3 spans 18 amino acids. Trimming cost V 8 bases and J 4 bases; bases outside gene matches: 19. CDR3 nucleotide sequence: TGTGCCAGTGGCCAAAGAGCGGGGGGCTACTCCTTTCCAGATACGCAGTATTTT. This encodes CASGQRAGGYSFPDTQYF.

This clonotype was counted only a few times. CDR3 residues: CASSRRQGARGNTIYF. CDR3 DNA: TGTGCCAGCAGTCGCAGACAGGGGGCGAGGGGAAACACCATATATTTT. The J gene is TRBJ1-3, the V gene TRBV12-3 or TRBV12-4; 10 bases map to TRBD1. This CDR3 spans 16 amino acids. The V and J ends lost 5 bases and 4 bases, in that order; junction bases with no gene match: 8.

The chain is built from TRBV27 and TRBJ2-1; D unresolved. The CDR3 sequence is 15 residues long. The V end was cut by 3 bases, the J end by 0 bases, with 9 bases between. Germline CDR1 reads MNHEY; CDR2 reads SMNVEV (reference sequence). CDR3 sequence: CASSFRVSSYNEQFF. Written as DNA, the CDR3 is TGTGCCAGCAGTTTTCGGGTAAGCTCCTACAATGAGCAGTTCTTC.

This clonotype has a handful of counts. V is TRBV4-1 and J is TRBJ2-5; the match to TRBD2 covers 9 bases. The ends lost 2 bases at V and 5 bases at J; junction bases unmatched: 18. The CDR3 loop spans 19 amino acids. Looked up from germline, CDR1 is MGHRA and CDR2 is YSYEKL. CDR3 in DNA: TGCGCCAGCAGCCAACCATCCGTACAGCGGGAGGCCGCCTGGGAGACCCAGTACTTC. Amino acids: CASSQPSVQREAAWETQYF.

This clonotype occurred many times. The CDR3 reads CAISPGLTYNSPLHF. The CDR3, as DNA: TGTGCCATCTCTCCAGGGCTAACCTATAATTCACCCCTCCACTTT. The chain has TRBV10-3 and TRBJ1-6; possible D gene TRBD1, 5 bases. The CDR3 length is 15 residues. The V gene's germline CDR1 is ENHRY and CDR2 SYGVKD. The V end was cut by 8 bases, the J end by 2 bases, with 13 bases between.

V gene TRBV10-3 combines with J gene TRBJ2-7, with D perhaps TRBD1 (6 bases). Trimming took 8 bases from V and 2 from J, leaving 13 bases between them. CDR1 and CDR2 from the germline V gene are ENHRY and SYGVKD. CDR3 length: 13 amino acids. The DNA for the CDR3 is TGTGCCATCCGCGGACAGAAGGCCTACGAGCAGTACTTC. Protein product: CAIRGQKAYEQYF.

This clonotype was observed a few times. V is TRBV19 and J is TRBJ2-7; D perhaps matches TRBD1 (6 bases). The germline V gene has CDR1 LNHDA and CDR2 SQIVND (reference sequence). Trimming removed 3 bases from V and 3 bases from J, with 12 bases in between. The CDR3 loop spans 14 amino acids. The CDR3 here is CASSIQGTFYEQYF. The CDR3 nucleotides read TGTGCCAGTAGTATCCAGGGGACCTTCTACGAGCAGTACTTC.

This clonotype was recorded a few times. V and J are TRBV12-3 or TRBV12-4 and TRBJ1-4, with D unresolved. Between the trimmed V and J ends, which lost 6 bases and 5 bases, there was a span of 16 bases. This CDR3 comprises 15 residues. The CDR3 nucleotides read TGTGCCAGCAGCCCTGGAGGCGGCCCAAATGAAAAACTGTTTTTT. This encodes CASSPGGGPNEKLFF.

The CDR3 region has the DNA TGTGCCAGCAGCCCGACACTCCTTGAAAAACTGTTTTTT. Translated, it gives CASSPTLLEKLFF. The chain joins TRBV4-2 to TRBJ1-4; D ambiguous. The CDR3 contains 13 residues. Germline assignment: CDR1 LGHNA and CDR2 YNFKEQ. The V end lost 4 bases, the J end lost 7 bases, and 10 bases lay between the germline ends.

The V and J genes are TRBV7-8 and TRBJ2-5; the D gene is possibly TRBD1 (5 bases). The CDR3 runs 15 residues. Trimming shortened V by 0 bases and J by 2 bases, and 10 bases separated the two germline ends. Germline V CDR1 and CDR2: SGHVS, FQNEAQ. Written as DNA, the CDR3 is TGTGCCAGCAGCTTAGCAAGGACACGTCAAGAGACCCAGTACTTC. Translated: CASSLARTRQETQYF.

The rearrangement links TRBV12-3 or TRBV12-4 to TRBJ1-2; D ambiguous. Trimming took 6 bases from V and 3 from J, leaving 5 bases between them. This CDR3 is built from 11 residues. CDR3 loop: CASRDDYGYTF. CDR3 coding DNA: TGTGCCAGCAGGGATGACTATGGCTACACCTTC.

The rearrangement uses TRBV12-3 or TRBV12-4 and TRBJ1-2, with D perhaps matching TRBD1 (5 bases). Trimming removed 4 bases from V and 7 bases from J, with 13 bases in between. This CDR3 contains 13 residues. CDR3 in DNA: TGTGCCAGCAGTTCCCGCGGGACGCTTGGCTACACCTTC. Amino acids: CASSSRGTLGYTF.

The chain employs TRBV11-2 and TRBJ2-7; possibly TRBD2 for D (6 bases). Trimming shortened V by 1 base and J by 2 bases, and 21 bases separated the two germline ends. The CDR3 extends over 18 amino acids. The germline CDR1 and CDR2 sequences are SGHAT and FQNNGV. DNA of the CDR3: TGTGCCAGCAGCTTAGGCTTCCGGGGGACTGTGAGAGCCTACGAGCAGTACTTC. Amino acids: CASSLGFRGTVRAYEQYF.

The chain joins TRBV20-1 to TRBJ1-5, with TRBD1 identical over 7 bases. The CDR3 spans 15 residues. V was pared by 5 bases and J by 4 bases, with 11 bases of the junction left unmatched. Germline CDR1 is DFQATT and CDR2 is SNEGSKA (reference sequence). The CDR3 sequence is CSAAHRGWTNQPQHF. The CDR3 DNA sequence: TGCAGTGCTGCACACAGGGGTTGGACAAATCAGCCCCAGCATTTT.

This clonotype was detected many times. The rearrangement joins TRBV12-3 or TRBV12-4 to TRBJ2-5; D remains ambiguous. Trimming removed 3 bases from V and 1 base from J, with 3 bases in between. The CDR3 is 12 residues long. The CDR3 bases are TGTGCCAGCAGTTTTAGCCAAGAGACCCAGTACTTC. Translating it yields CASSFSQETQYF.

There are a few counts of this clonotype. This rearrangement joins TRBV12-3 or TRBV12-4 to TRBJ2-6; D is possibly TRBD1 (5 bases). The CDR3 is 16 amino acids. The V gene lost 3 bases and the J gene lost 2 bases, with 11 bases spanning the gap. Here the CDR3 DNA reads TGTGCCAGCAGTTTTACGCCAGGGACTGGGGCCAACGTCCTGACTTTC. It translates to CASSFTPGTGANVLTF.

The chain links TRBV5-1 to TRBJ2-4, with TRBD1 matching over 8 bases. This CDR3 comprises 14 residues. Germline V gene sequence: CDR1 SGHRS, CDR2 YFSETQ. Trimming removed 6 bases from V and 4 bases from J; junction bases left unmatched: 6. CDR3 amino acids: CASTPTGAKNIQYF. The CDR3, as DNA: TGCGCCAGCACGCCGACAGGGGCTAAAAACATTCAGTACTTC.

The rearrangement links TRBV29-1 to TRBJ2-3; 9 nucleotides match TRBD2. The V segment lost 2 bases and the J segment 4 bases; nucleotides outside the gene matches: 16. CDR3 length: 18 amino acids. CDR1 and CDR2 (germline): SQVTM, ANQGSEA. CDR3 nucleotides: TGCAGCGTTGAAATGCGGCGGGGGGGTAATCTACCCTCAGATACGCAGTATTTT. Encoded protein: CSVEMRRGGNLPSDTQYF.

The chain combines TRBV5-1 with TRBJ1-2; 9 bases align to TRBD1. V trimming: 4 bases; J trimming: 6 bases; junction bases outside the gene matches: 13. The CDR3 has 16 amino acids. Germline CDR1 SGHRS, CDR2 YFSETQ. The CDR3 loop reads CASSLVPGQGGHGYTF. CDR3 coding DNA: TGCGCCAGCAGCCTCGTCCCGGGACAGGGTGGGCATGGCTACACCTTC.

In its sample, this clonotype was seen a few times. This sequence joins TRBV7-2 and TRBJ2-1, with TRBD1 matching over 8 bases. The junction had 8 bases not matched to a gene; V was cut back by 5 bases and J by 5 bases. CDR1 is SGHTA, CDR2 FQGNSA, per germline. There are 15 residues in the CDR3. The CDR3 bases are TGTGCCAGCAGCATCACCGGGACAGGCCACAATGAGCAGTTCTTC. Translation gives CASSITGTGHNEQFF.

The chain has TRBV28 and TRBJ1-1; tentative D call: TRBD1 (5 bases). This CDR3 has 15 residues. Germline V gives CDR1 MDHEN, CDR2 SYDVKM. The V end lost 5 bases, the J end lost 4 bases, and 17 bases lay between the germline ends. The CDR3 protein is CASSPRDLGITEAFF. DNA for the CDR3: TGTGCCAGCAGTCCAAGGGACCTGGGGATCACTGAAGCTTTCTTT.